The present T cell receptor (beta chain) was sequenced within a study of OX40 agonist ivuxolimab in advanced cancers. Study background: The dose-escalation group included hepatocellular carcinoma, melanoma, renal cell carcinoma and head and neck cancer. Therapy given before enrollment (anti-PD-1, anti-PD-L1 or anti-CTLA-4) was allowed, and 40% to 45% had some. Study-wide points: Expanded peripheral T cells had an undetermined antigen specificity.

No patient had autoimmune disease or received systemic immunosuppression. On this clone: Its cognate antigen is unknown.

After removal of 9 bases from V and 3 bases from J, the junction contained 1 base not matched to a gene. Germline V lookup: CDR1 LNHDA, CDR2 SQIVND (reference sequence). The CDR3 length is 13 residues. Sequencing used immunoSEQ multiplex PCR; TCRdb keeps in-frame clones, though not all of them. This table has some 6,500 clones, around 70% appearing once. The clonotype comes from an adult with an advanced solid tumor such as melanoma, head and neck, liver or kidney cancer. The specimen comprised CD4+ or CD8+ T cells sorted from blood, sampled in a trial of the OX40 agonist ivuxolimab. The V call is TRBV19, the J call TRBJ2-1; TRBD2 aligns across 11 bases. The CDR3 DNA reads TGTGCCAGCACTAGCGGGAGCTACAATGAGCAGTTCTTC. Translation gives CASTSGSYNEQFF.